The 5 T cell receptor beta chains below were found in one sample sequenced in a study of shared clonotypes between healthy human individuals. TCRdb's table, derived via immunoSEQ multiplex PCR, lists solely in-frame clones and lacks some. The repertoire consists of some 1 million clones, with about 70% occurring once and the leading ten covering approximately 1.5%. Sequenced input: memory CD4+ T cells sorted from blood. The sample's subset: CD45RA-negative fraction. These receptors were taken from a man aged 18 to 30 in good health.

This chain uses TRBV18 with TRBJ2-1, with 7 bases fitting TRBD1. V was pared by 3 bases and J by 4 bases, with 9 bases of the junction left unmatched. The V gene's germline CDR1 is KGHSH and CDR2 LQKENI. The length of the CDR3 is 16 residues. The CDR3 sequence is CASSPLQGGAYNEQFF. CDR3 bases: TGTGCCAGCTCACCTCTGCAAGGGGGCGCGTACAATGAGCAGTTCTTC.

V and J are TRBV28 and TRBJ1-1, with D perhaps TRBD1 (5 bases). V dropped 8 bases and J dropped 4 bases, with 14 bases sitting between them. There are 13 residues in the CDR3. Germline CDR1 and CDR2: MDHEN and SYDVKM. In DNA form, the CDR3 reads TGTGCCAGCGGATCTTTCAGGGTCACTGAAGCTTTCTTT. Encoded protein: CASGSFRVTEAFF.

This clone was seen a few times. The genes are TRBV2 and TRBJ2-2; 8 bases align to TRBD2. Trimming took 8 bases from V and 4 from J; bases not matched to a gene: 3. Germline CDR1 is SNHLY and CDR2 is FYNNEI. The length of the CDR3 is 13 residues. CDR3 sequence: CASSTSATGELFF. In nucleotides, the CDR3 is TGTGCCAGCTCGACTAGCGCCACCGGGGAGCTGTTTTTT.

The rearrangement joins TRBV19 to TRBJ1-2; D unclear. The CDR3 has 12 amino acids. V lost 9 bases, J lost 10 bases, and 18 bases lay in between. Germline CDR1 LNHDA, CDR2 SQIVND (reference sequence). DNA for the CDR3: TGTGCCAGCCGGACTGGACCAGTACCCTACACCTTC. It encodes CASRTGPVPYTF.

The chain couples TRBV5-1 to TRBJ2-4, with 9 bases identical to TRBD2. Germline lookup yields CDR1 SGHRS and CDR2 YFSETQ. The CDR3 is made up of 15 amino acids. Trimming removed 1 base from V and 8 bases from J; junction bases left unmatched: 7. CDR3 coding DNA: TGCGCCAGCAGCTTGCAGGCTAGCGGGGATGACATTCAGTACTTC. Its protein product is CASSLQASGDDIQYF.